A single sample is the source of the 21 T cell receptor beta chains below, sequenced in a study of CD8 T cells in Susac syndrome. Random hexamers were used to reverse transcribe the RNA input (about 0.5 to 1 ug). Each CDR3 protein gets one entry after TCRdb re-called the immunoSEQ multiplex PCR reads with MiXCR. The sample contains hundreds of thousands of distinct CDR3 sequences, over 90% of which appear only once. The source material was CD4+ T cells from PBMCs. The source of these receptors is a human donor with multiple sclerosis.

CDR3 protein: CASSLGLAGGSTRYEQFF. The CDR3 nucleotides read TGTGCCAGCAGCTTGGGACTAGCGGGGGGGTCAACGCGGTATGAGCAGTTCTTC. The V call is TRBV13, the J call TRBJ2-1; 16 bases match TRBD2. The length of the CDR3 is 18 residues. Germline-derived CDR1 and CDR2 are PRHDT and FYEKMQ (reference sequence). Trimming took 3 bases from V and 8 from J; bases not matched to a gene: 10.

This rearrangement joins TRBV25-1 to TRBJ2-1; a weak D match, TRBD1 (5 bases). The CDR3 has 14 amino acids. Germline CDR1 MGHDK, CDR2 SYGVNS. The germline V and J ends were trimmed by 3 bases and 5 bases, with 11 bases remaining between them. CDR3 coding DNA: TGTGCCAGCAGTGATGCAGGGAAACACAATGAGCAGTTCTTC. Encoded protein: CASSDAGKHNEQFF.

The chain couples TRBV12-3 or TRBV12-4 to TRBJ2-3; TRBD1 agrees at 8 bases. The CDR3 spans 15 residues. Unmatched junction bases numbered 14, after V lost 6 bases and J lost 9 bases. The chain's CDR3 is CASSPDRGPRGTQYF. The CDR3 DNA reads TGTGCCAGCAGCCCCGACAGGGGACCACGGGGGACGCAGTATTTT.

This clonotype was picked up one time. The rearrangement uses TRBV7-2 and TRBJ2-1, with a tentative D call TRBD2 (6 bases). CDR1 and CDR2 from the germline V gene are SGHTA and FQGNSA. The V end was cut by 7 bases, the J end by 6 bases, with 10 bases between. This CDR3 has 12 residues. CDR3 coding DNA: TGTGCCAGCACGCGGGGACTCAATGAGCAGTTCTTC. It is translated as CASTRGLNEQFF. Together with reference TRBV7-2 and TRBJ2-1, the CDR3 gives the full variable domain: GAGVSQSPSNKVTEKGKDVELRCDPISGHTALYWYRQSLGQGLEFLIYFQGNSAPDKSGLPSDRFSAERTGGSVSTLTIQRTQQEDSAVYLCASTRGLNEQFFGPGTRLTVL.

The chain carries TRBV7-9 and TRBJ1-5, with D possibly matching TRBD1 (6 bases). From germline, CDR1 is SEHNR and CDR2 FQNEAQ (reference sequence). V gave up 8 bases and J gave up 3 bases, with 11 bases separating them. This CDR3 region has 13 residues. The CDR3 DNA reads as TGTGCCAGCTCAGGGGATGACAATCAGCCCCAGCATTTT. Encoded protein: CASSGDDNQPQHF.

This clonotype was recorded once. The J gene is TRBJ2-5, the V gene TRBV30; tentative D call: TRBD1 (5 bases). The ends were cut back, 0 bases at V and 8 bases at J, with 13 bases in the middle. Looked up from germline, CDR1 is GTSNPN and CDR2 is SVGIG (reference sequence). The CDR3 totals 13 residues. The CDR3 protein is CAWSVIQGATQYF. CDR3 bases: TGTGCCTGGAGTGTAATCCAGGGCGCAACCCAGTACTTC.

The gene calls are TRBV27 and TRBJ2-7, with 7 bases aligning to TRBD1. From germline, CDR1 is MNHEY and CDR2 SMNVEV (reference sequence). The CDR3 consists of 14 residues. The V segment lost 6 bases and the J segment 3 bases; nucleotides outside the gene matches: 8. The CDR3 DNA reads TGTGCCAGCAGCCGAGGGGGCCCGGTCTACGAGCAGTACTTC. Translation: CASSRGGPVYEQYF.

J is TRBJ2-1 and V is TRBV12-5; 10 bases fit TRBD2. The CDR3 consists of 16 residues. Germline V gene sequence: CDR1 LGHNT, CDR2 FRNRAP. V was pared by 0 bases and J by 9 bases, with 8 bases of the junction left unmatched. The CDR3 region has the DNA TGTGCTAGTGGTTTGGTACCTAGCGGGGGTAGGGTTGAGCAGTTCTTC. The encoded protein is CASGLVPSGGRVEQFF.

The chain joins TRBV5-1 to TRBJ2-5, with D perhaps being TRBD1 or TRBD2 (5 bases each). The V end was cut by 0 bases, the J end by 5 bases, with 11 bases between. The CDR3 extends over 14 amino acids. CDR1 and CDR2 (germline): SGHRS, YFSETQ. CDR3 loop: CASSLGQSGETQYF. The CDR3 DNA reads as TGCGCCAGCAGCTTGGGACAGTCGGGGGAGACCCAGTACTTC.

This sequence joins TRBV19 and TRBJ1-2; perhaps TRBD1 as D (5 bases). Germline V lookup: CDR1 LNHDA, CDR2 SQIVND (reference sequence). V was shortened by 5 bases and J by 3 bases, with 19 bases between the two germline ends. The CDR3 runs 16 residues. CDR3 nucleotide sequence: TGTGCCAGTAGTCCGGAGGGGAGGCGGTTTGACTATGGCTACACCTTC. It encodes CASSPEGRRFDYGYTF.

This chain joins TRBV5-1 and TRBJ1-2, with a weak D call TRBD1 (6 bases). The CDR3 is 14 residues long. Trimming pared 2 bases from V and 6 bases from J, leaving 14 bases between. CDR1 is SGHRS, CDR2 YFSETQ, per germline. CDR3 residues: CASSFGTLSNGYTF. DNA for the CDR3: TGCGCCAGCAGCTTCGGGACACTAAGTAATGGCTACACCTTC.

The chain carries TRBV29-1 and TRBJ1-1; 8 bases are shared with TRBD1. Germline trimming cut 4 bases from V and 4 bases from J; bases unmatched to any gene: 11. The CDR3 runs 15 residues. Germline CDR1 and CDR2: SQVTM and ANQGSEA. CDR3 nucleotides: TGCAGCGTTGGTCCCTTACAGGGGGGGAGCACTGAAGCTTTCTTT. Its translation: CSVGPLQGGSTEAFF. The full variable domain, its missing parts supplied by reference TRBV29-1 and TRBJ1-1, is SAVISQKPSRDICQRGTSLTIQCQVDSQVTMMFWYRQQPGQSLTLIATANQGSEATYESGFVIDKFPISRPNLTFSTLTVSNMSPEDSSIYLCSVGPLQGGSTEAFFGQGTRLTVV.

A single count supports this clonotype. The chain combines TRBV5-1 with TRBJ2-7; D is unresolved. CDR1 is SGHRS, CDR2 YFSETQ, per germline. This CDR3 is built from 14 residues. The V end was cut by 3 bases, the J end by 3 bases, with 13 bases between. The DNA for the CDR3 is TGCGCCAGCAGCTCCGCACCAGAGAACTACGAGCAGTACTTC. It yields the protein CASSSAPENYEQYF.

This clonotype was recorded once. This chain joins TRBV5-1 and TRBJ2-5; D gene uncertain. V gave up 5 bases and J gave up 1 base, with 6 bases separating them. The CDR3 totals 12 residues. Germline CDR1 is SGHRS and CDR2 is YFSETQ. CDR3 region: CASRRPQETQYF. For the CDR3, the DNA is TGCGCCAGCAGACGGCCCCAAGAGACCCAGTACTTC.

CDR3 DNA: TGTGCCTGGAGTGGGGCGGAGACCCAGTACTTC. It translates to CAWSGAETQYF. J is TRBJ2-5 and V is TRBV30, with no clear D. CDR1 and CDR2 (germline): GTSNPN, SVGIG (reference sequence). V was trimmed by 1 base and J by 5 bases, leaving 5 bases between them. This CDR3 is built from 11 residues. The full variable domain, rest sourced from reference TRBV30 and TRBJ2-5, is SQTIHQWPATLVQPVGSPLSLECTVEGTSNPNLYWYRQAAGRGLQLLFYSVGIGQISSEVPQNLSASRPQDRQFILSSKKLLLSDSGFYLCAWSGAETQYFGPGTRLLVL.

V is TRBV10-2 and J is TRBJ2-7; D unclear. The CDR3 covers 11 residues. Trimming cost V 0 bases and J 6 bases, with 3 bases left between them. The germline CDR1 and CDR2 sequences are WSHSY and SAAADI. The CDR3 DNA reads as TGCGCCAGCAGTGAGTCTTTCGAGCAGTACTTC. This codes for CASSESFEQYF.

The chain carries TRBV20-1 and TRBJ2-3; D is ambiguous. V lost 3 bases and J 2 bases, leaving 6 bases between the germline ends. The V gene's germline CDR1 is DFQATT and CDR2 SNEGSKA (reference sequence). CDR3 length: 12 residues. CDR3 DNA: TGCAGTGCTAGGCTTCTCACAGATACGCAGTATTTT. It codes for CSARLLTDTQYF.

The chain carries TRBV18 and TRBJ2-6; 8 bases line up with TRBD1. There are 14 residues in the CDR3. The junction had 6 bases not matched to a gene; V was cut back by 3 bases and J by 11 bases. Germline lookup yields CDR1 KGHSH and CDR2 LQKENI. As DNA, the CDR3 is TGTGCCAGCTCACCGGTCAGGGGACAGGACGTCCTGACTTTC. It yields the protein CASSPVRGQDVLTF.

With regard to this clonotype: At one of its ends the junction is not consistent with the germline gene, which may arise from a read error. The chain carries TRBV7-7 and TRBJ2-3; 8 positions agree with TRBD2. Germline lookup yields CDR1 SSHAT and CDR2 FNYEAQ (reference sequence). This CDR3 has 14 residues. The chain's CDR3 is CASSRTSRTDTQYF. In nucleotides, the CDR3 is TGTGCTAGCAGCCGGACTAGCCGGACAGATACGCAGTATTTT.

The CDR3 nucleotides read TGTGCCAGCAGCCCAGACTCAAGGGGCTACTACAATGAGCAGTTCTTC. Translating it yields CASSPDSRGYYNEQFF. The chain has TRBV3-1 and TRBJ2-1; weak D call: TRBD1 (5 bases). From germline, CDR1 is LGHDT and CDR2 YNNKEL (reference sequence). The V gene lost 4 bases and the J gene lost 3 bases, with 16 bases spanning the gap. The CDR3 spans 16 residues.

V usage is TRBV30 and J usage is TRBJ1-2, with 8 positions matching TRBD1. This CDR3 is 13 amino acids long. Per germline, CDR1 GTSNPN and CDR2 SVGIG (reference sequence). This CDR3 reads CGGQDASNYGYTF. The DNA of the CDR3 is TGTGGGGGACAGGACGCTTCTAACTATGGCTACACCTTC.